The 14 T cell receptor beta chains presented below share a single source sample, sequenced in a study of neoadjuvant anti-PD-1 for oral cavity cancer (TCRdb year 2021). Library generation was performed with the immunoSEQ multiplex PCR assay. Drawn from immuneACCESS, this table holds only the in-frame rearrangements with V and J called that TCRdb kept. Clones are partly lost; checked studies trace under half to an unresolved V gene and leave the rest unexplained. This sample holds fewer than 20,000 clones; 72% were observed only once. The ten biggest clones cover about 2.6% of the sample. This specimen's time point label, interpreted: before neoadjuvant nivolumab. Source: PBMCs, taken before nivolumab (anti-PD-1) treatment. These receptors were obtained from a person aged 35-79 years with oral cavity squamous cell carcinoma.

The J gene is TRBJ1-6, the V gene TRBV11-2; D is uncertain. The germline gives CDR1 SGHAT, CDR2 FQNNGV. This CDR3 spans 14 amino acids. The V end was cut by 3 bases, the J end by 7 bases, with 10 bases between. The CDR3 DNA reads TGTGCCAGCAGCTTTAGGGCTCGAAATTCACCCCTCCACTTT. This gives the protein CASSFRARNSPLHF.

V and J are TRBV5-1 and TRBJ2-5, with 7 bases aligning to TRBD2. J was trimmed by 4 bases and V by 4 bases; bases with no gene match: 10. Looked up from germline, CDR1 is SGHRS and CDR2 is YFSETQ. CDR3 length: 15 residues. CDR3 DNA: TGCGCCAGCAGCCATGGGACTACCGTTACAGAGACCCAGTACTTC. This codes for CASSHGTTVTETQYF.

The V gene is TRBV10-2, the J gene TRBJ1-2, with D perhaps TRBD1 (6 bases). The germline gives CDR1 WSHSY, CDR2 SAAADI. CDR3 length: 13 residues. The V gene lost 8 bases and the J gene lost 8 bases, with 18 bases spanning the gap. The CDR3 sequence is CASRLGAGDGYTF. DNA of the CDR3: TGCGCCAGCCGTCTCGGGGCAGGGGACGGCTACACCTTC.

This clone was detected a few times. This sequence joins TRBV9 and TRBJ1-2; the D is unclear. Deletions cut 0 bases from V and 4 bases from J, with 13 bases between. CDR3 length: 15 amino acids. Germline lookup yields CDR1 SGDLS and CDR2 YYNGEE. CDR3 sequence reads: CASSVDPTVAYGYTF. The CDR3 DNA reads TGTGCCAGCAGCGTAGACCCGACTGTTGCCTATGGCTACACCTTC.

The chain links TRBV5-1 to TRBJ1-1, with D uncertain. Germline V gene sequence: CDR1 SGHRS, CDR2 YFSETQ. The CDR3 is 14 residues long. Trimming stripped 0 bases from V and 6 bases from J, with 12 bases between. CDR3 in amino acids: CASSLAGGGPEAFF. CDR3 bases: TGCGCCAGCAGCTTGGCTGGTGGTGGCCCTGAAGCTTTCTTT.

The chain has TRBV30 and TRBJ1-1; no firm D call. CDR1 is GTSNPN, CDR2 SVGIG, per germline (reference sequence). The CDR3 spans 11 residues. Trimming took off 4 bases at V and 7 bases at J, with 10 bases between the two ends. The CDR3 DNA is TGTGCCTGGAAGGTTAACCGTGAAGCTTTCTTT. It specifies CAWKVNREAFF.

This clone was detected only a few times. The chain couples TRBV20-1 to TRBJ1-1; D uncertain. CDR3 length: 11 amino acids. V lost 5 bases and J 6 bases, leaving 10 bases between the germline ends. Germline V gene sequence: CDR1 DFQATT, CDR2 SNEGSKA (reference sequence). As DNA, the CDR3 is TGCAGTGCTTTAACATTGGCTGAAGCTTTCTTT. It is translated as CSALTLAEAFF.

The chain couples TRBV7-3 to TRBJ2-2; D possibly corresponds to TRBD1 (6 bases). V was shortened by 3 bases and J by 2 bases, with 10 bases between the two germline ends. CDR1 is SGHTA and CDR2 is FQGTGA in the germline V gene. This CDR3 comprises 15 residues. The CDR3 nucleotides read TGTGCCAGCAGCTTGTCGGGACACAACACCGGGGAGCTGTTTTTT. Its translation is CASSLSGHNTGELFF.

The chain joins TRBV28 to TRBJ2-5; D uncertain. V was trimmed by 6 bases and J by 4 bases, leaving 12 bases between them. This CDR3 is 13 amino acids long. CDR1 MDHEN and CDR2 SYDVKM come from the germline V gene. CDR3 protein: CASSRPPLETQYF. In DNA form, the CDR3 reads TGTGCCAGCAGCCGACCCCCCTTAGAGACCCAGTACTTC. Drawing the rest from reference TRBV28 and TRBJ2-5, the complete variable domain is DVKVTQSSRYLVKRTGEKVFLECVQDMDHENMFWYRQDPGLGLRLIYFSYDVKMKEKGDIPEGYSVSREKKERFSLILESASTNQTSMYLCASSRPPLETQYFGPGTRLLVL.

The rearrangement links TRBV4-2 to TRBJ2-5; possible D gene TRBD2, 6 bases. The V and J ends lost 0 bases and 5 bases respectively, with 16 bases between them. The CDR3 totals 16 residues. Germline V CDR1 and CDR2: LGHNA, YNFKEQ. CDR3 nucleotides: TGTGCCAGCAGCCAAGAGGGGGGACCCAAGCCGGAGACCCAGTACTTC. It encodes CASSQEGGPKPETQYF.

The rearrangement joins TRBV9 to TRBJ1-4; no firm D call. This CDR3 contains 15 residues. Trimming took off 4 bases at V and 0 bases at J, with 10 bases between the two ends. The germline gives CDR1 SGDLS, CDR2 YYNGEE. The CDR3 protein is CASSSQAATNEKLFF. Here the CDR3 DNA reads TGTGCCAGCAGCTCCCAGGCTGCAACTAATGAAAAACTGTTTTTT.

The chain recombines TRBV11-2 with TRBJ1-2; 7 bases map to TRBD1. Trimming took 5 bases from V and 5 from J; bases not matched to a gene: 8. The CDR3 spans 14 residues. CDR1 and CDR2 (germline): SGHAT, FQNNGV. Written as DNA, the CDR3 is TGTGCCAGCAGCACGGGGGACAGTTTATATGGCTACACCTTC. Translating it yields CASSTGDSLYGYTF.

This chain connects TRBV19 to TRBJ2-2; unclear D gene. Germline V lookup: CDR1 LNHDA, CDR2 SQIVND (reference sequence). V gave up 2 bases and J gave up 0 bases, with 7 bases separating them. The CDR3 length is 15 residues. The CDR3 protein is CASSIRGSNTGELFF. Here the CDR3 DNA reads TGTGCCAGTAGTATACGTGGTTCGAACACCGGGGAGCTGTTTTTT.

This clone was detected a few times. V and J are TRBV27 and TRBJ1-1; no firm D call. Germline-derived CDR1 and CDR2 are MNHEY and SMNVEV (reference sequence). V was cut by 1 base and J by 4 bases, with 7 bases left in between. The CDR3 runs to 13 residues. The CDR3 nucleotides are TGTGCCAGCAGTTTATTTGGCAGCACTGAAGCTTTCTTT. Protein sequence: CASSLFGSTEAFF.